The 11 T cell receptor beta chains presented below share a single source sample, sequenced in a study of CD8 T cells in Susac syndrome. RNA totalling roughly 0.5 to 1 ug underwent reverse transcription with random hexamers. A single record per CDR3 protein comes from TCRdb applying MiXCR to the immunoSEQ multiplex PCR reads. The sample contains 250,000 to 300,000 distinct CDR3 sequences, roughly 84% of which appear only once. The specimen was CD8+ T cells from PBMCs. Every receptor here comes from a human donor with multiple sclerosis.

The chain joins TRBV27 to TRBJ2-7, with a tentative D call TRBD2 (5 bases). Germline CDR1 MNHEY, CDR2 SMNVEV (reference sequence). The V and J ends lost 6 bases and 4 bases respectively, with 22 bases between them. There are 16 residues in the CDR3. CDR3 sequence reads: CASSPTFRGNPYEQYF. DNA for the CDR3: TGTGCCAGCAGCCCAACCTTTCGGGGAAACCCTTACGAGCAGTACTTC.

The genes are TRBV6-2 or TRBV6-3 and TRBJ2-2, with 8 bases identical to TRBD2. V was clipped by 2 bases and J by 0 bases; unmatched bases: 20. The CDR3 is 22 amino acids. Looked up from germline, CDR1 is MNHEY and CDR2 is SVGEGT. CDR3 in DNA: TGTGCCAGCAGTTACCCCCTCGGGAGGGGAACTACGGGATACCCGAACACCGGGGAGCTGTTTTTT. Translating it yields CASSYPLGRGTTGYPNTGELFF.

V usage is TRBV3-1 and J usage is TRBJ2-2; a weak D match, TRBD1 (6 bases). In germline, CDR1 is LGHDT, CDR2 YNNKEL (reference sequence). CDR3 length: 17 residues. Trimming took 0 bases from V and 1 from J, leaving 12 bases between them. The CDR3 sequence: CASSQDPAGENTGELFF. The CDR3 DNA reads TGTGCCAGCAGCCAAGATCCTGCAGGGGAGAACACCGGGGAGCTGTTTTTT.

The chain has TRBV19 and TRBJ1-5; D is ambiguous. V lost 8 bases, J lost 5 bases, and 16 bases lay in between. Germline CDR1 reads LNHDA; CDR2 reads SQIVND (reference sequence). This CDR3 has 14 amino acids. The CDR3 DNA reads TGTGCCAGTCGCGCTCTCGGCGGTGATCAGCCCCAGCATTTT. This translates into CASRALGGDQPQHF.

The rearrangement joins TRBV5-1 to TRBJ1-5; D is possibly TRBD1 (5 bases). The ends were cut back, 1 base at V and 2 bases at J, with 10 bases in the middle. The CDR3 length is 15 residues. Germline CDR1 reads SGHRS; CDR2 reads YFSETQ. The CDR3 sequence: CASSLRGTRNQPQHF. Here the CDR3 DNA reads TGCGCCAGCAGCTTGAGGGGTACCCGCAATCAGCCCCAGCATTTT.

The chain uses TRBV11-2 and TRBJ2-1; 11 bases agree with TRBD2. CDR3 length: 15 amino acids. The germline CDR1 and CDR2 sequences are SGHAT and FQNNGV. With V trimmed by 3 bases and J by 5 bases, 3 bases remained unmatched. CDR3 amino acids: CASSLTSGKNNEQFF. In nucleotides, the CDR3 is TGTGCCAGCAGCTTGACTAGCGGGAAGAACAATGAGCAGTTCTTC.

The V and J genes are TRBV7-9 and TRBJ2-7, with a possible D match to TRBD2 (6 bases). V dropped 5 bases and J dropped 2 bases, with 13 bases sitting between them. The CDR3 loop spans 14 amino acids. Germline-derived CDR1 and CDR2 are SEHNR and FQNEAQ (reference sequence). The CDR3 DNA is TGTGCCAGCAGCGCAAGCGGGTTTCCCTACGAGCAGTACTTC. This sequence encodes CASSASGFPYEQYF.

This sequence joins TRBV18 and TRBJ2-5, with D perhaps assigned TRBD1 or TRBD2 (5 bases each). CDR1 and CDR2 (germline): KGHSH, LQKENI. This CDR3 is 17 amino acids long. The V end lost 2 bases, the J end lost 0 bases, and 16 bases lay between the germline ends. CDR3 amino acids: CASSPRFGTQYQETQYF. DNA of the CDR3: TGTGCCAGCTCACCAAGGTTTGGGACGCAGTACCAAGAGACCCAGTACTTC.

The chain couples TRBV7-9 to TRBJ2-3; 10 bases are shared with TRBD2. CDR1 is SEHNR, CDR2 FQNEAQ, per germline (reference sequence). The CDR3 is 17 amino acids. Germline trimming cut 0 bases from V and 6 bases from J; bases unmatched to any gene: 9. DNA of the CDR3: TGTGCCAGCAGCTTAGCTCCTAGCGGGGGTACCCGGGATACGCAGTATTTT. Translation: CASSLAPSGGTRDTQYF.

This rearrangement joins TRBV20-1 to TRBJ1-1; unclear D gene. From germline, CDR1 is DFQATT and CDR2 SNEGSKA (reference sequence). V was clipped by 2 bases and J by 6 bases, with 7 bases between them. This CDR3 contains 11 residues. CDR3 coding DNA: TGCAGTGCTAGATCCGGGGCTGAAGCTTTCTTT. It encodes CSARSGAEAFF.

This clonotype showed up just once. The chain joins TRBV5-1 to TRBJ1-1; D remains ambiguous. Looked up from germline, CDR1 is SGHRS and CDR2 is YFSETQ. V was pared by 0 bases and J by 4 bases, with 10 bases between. The CDR3 extends over 14 amino acids. CDR3 region: CASSLEGLGTEAFF. DNA for the CDR3: TGCGCCAGCAGCTTGGAGGGCTTGGGCACTGAAGCTTTCTTT. Full variable domain (missing parts from reference TRBV5-1 and TRBJ1-1): KAGVTQTPRYLIKTRGQQVTLSCSPISGHRSVSWYQQTPGQGLQFLFEYFSETQRNKGNFPGRFSGRQFSNSRSEMNVSTLELGDSALYLCASSLEGLGTEAFFGQGTRLTVV.